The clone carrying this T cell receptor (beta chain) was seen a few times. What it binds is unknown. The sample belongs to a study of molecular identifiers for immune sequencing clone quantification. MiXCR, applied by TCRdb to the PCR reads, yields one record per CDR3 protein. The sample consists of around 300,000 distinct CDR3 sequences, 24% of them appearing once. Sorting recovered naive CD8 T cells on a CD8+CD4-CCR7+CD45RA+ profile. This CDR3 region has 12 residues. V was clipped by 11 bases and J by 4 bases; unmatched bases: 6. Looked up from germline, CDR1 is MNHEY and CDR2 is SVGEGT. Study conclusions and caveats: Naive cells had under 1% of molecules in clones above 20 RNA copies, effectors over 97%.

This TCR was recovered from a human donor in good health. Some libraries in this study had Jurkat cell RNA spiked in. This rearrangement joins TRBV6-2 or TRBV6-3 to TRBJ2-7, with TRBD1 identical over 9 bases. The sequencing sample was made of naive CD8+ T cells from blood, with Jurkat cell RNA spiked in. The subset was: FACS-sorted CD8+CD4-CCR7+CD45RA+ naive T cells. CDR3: CAVTGGSYEQYF. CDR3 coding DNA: TGTGCCGTGACAGGGGGTTCGTACGAGCAGTACTTC.